The rows below give T cell receptor beta chains drawn from one sample of a study of blood T cell repertoires in COVID-19. TCRdb's table, derived via immunoSEQ multiplex PCR, lists solely in-frame clones and lacks some. This table has roughly 190,000 clones, less than 90% appearing once. Material: peripheral blood. The receptors derive from a human donor in a cohort sampled during active COVID-19. CDR3s include the opening cysteine and the closing phenylalanine or tryptophan. A D gene is named only where the DNA matches it firmly. A clone size is listed for some rows: how often the clone was seen (once, few, many), or a class if it is expanded.

J gene	V gene	D gene	clone size	CDR3 protein	CDR3 DNA
TRBJ2-7	TRBV5-1	.	.	CASSQGIPREQYF	TGCGCCAGCAGCCAGGGGATCCCGCGTGAGCAGTACTTC
TRBJ1-6	TRBV5-1	.	once	CASSFGQRGNSPLHF	TGCGCCAGCAGCTTTGGACAGCGGGGGAATTCACCCCTCCACTTT
TRBJ1-1	TRBV19	.	many	CASREPLNTEAFF	TGTGCCAGTAGGGAGCCTTTGAACACTGAAGCTTTCTTT
TRBJ2-2	TRBV14	TRBD1	.	CASSQDRVTQGDGELFF	TGTGCCAGCAGCCAAGATAGGGTGACGCAGGGGGACGGGGAGCTGTTTTTT
TRBJ2-1	TRBV5-6	TRBD2	.	CASSAGLAEYNEQFF	TGTGCCAGCAGCGCGGGACTAGCGGAATACAATGAGCAGTTCTTC
TRBJ2-1	TRBV4-1	.	.	CASSQPIAVSSYNEQFF	TGCGCCAGCAGCCAACCGATAGCGGTTAGCTCCTACAATGAGCAGTTCTTC
TRBJ1-1	TRBV6-5	.	once	CASSSQENTEAFF	TGTGCCAGCAGTTCGCAGGAGAACACTGAAGCTTTCTTT
TRBJ2-1	TRBV11-3	TRBD2	.	CASSLFASGNNEQFF	TGTGCCAGCAGCTTATTTGCTAGCGGGAACAATGAGCAGTTCTTC
TRBJ2-2	TRBV27	TRBD2	.	CASSRRTSGSSNTGELFF	TGTGCCAGCAGTCGCAGGACTAGCGGGAGTTCGAACACCGGGGAGCTGTTTTTT
TRBJ2-5	TRBV6-5	.	once	CASSPPSTETQYF	TGTGCCAGCAGTCCGCCGAGCACAGAGACCCAGTACTTC
TRBJ1-2	TRBV19	TRBD1	.	CASRSFDRGQLYGYTF	TGTGCCAGTAGGTCCTTTGACAGGGGACAGCTCTATGGCTACACCTTC
TRBJ1-2	TRBV6-5	TRBD1	.	CASSRQGPSYGYTF	TGTGCCAGCAGCCGACAGGGCCCTTCCTATGGCTACACCTTC
TRBJ1-2	TRBV14	TRBD1	.	CASSQSGTALYGYTF	TGTGCCAGCAGCCAGTCCGGGACAGCCCTATATGGCTACACCTTC
TRBJ2-3	TRBV5-1	TRBD1	.	CASSTGQGPDTQYF	TGCGCCAGCAGCACTGGACAGGGTCCAGATACGCAGTATTTT
TRBJ1-1	TRBV27	TRBD1	.	CASRKQGGTEAFF	TGTGCCAGCAGAAAGCAGGGGGGCACAGAAGCTTTCTTT
TRBJ1-1	TRBV5-5	.	.	CASKPLDSLNTEAFF	TGTGCCAGCAAACCCCTGGACAGTTTGAACACTGAAGCTTTCTTT
TRBJ2-4	TRBV29-1	.	.	CSVVILGLVVNF	TGCAGCGTTGTCATCCTGGGTCTAGTAGTGAACTTC
TRBJ2-1	TRBV7-3	TRBD2	.	CASSLTRGGHNEQFF	TGTGCCAGCAGCTTAACACGGGGGGGCCACAATGAGCAGTTCTTC
TRBJ1-1	TRBV6-5	.	.	CASTNTYRVDTEAFF	TGTGCCAGCACTAACACCTATCGGGTTGACACTGAAGCTTTCTTT
TRBJ2-5	TRBV6-5	TRBD1	.	CATSRDREGETQYF	TGTGCCACCTCCCGGGACAGGGAGGGGGAGACCCAGTACTTC
TRBJ1-2	TRBV15	TRBD1	.	CATSRDRGDRALGGYTF	TGTGCCACCAGCAGAGATCGAGGGGACAGGGCATTGGGTGGCTACACCTTC
TRBJ2-1	TRBV11-2	TRBD1	.	CASTQGVTAGEQFF	TGTGCCAGCACCCAGGGGGTCACGGCGGGTGAGCAGTTCTTC
TRBJ2-4	TRBV19	TRBD1	.	CASSMGDRANIQYF	TGTGCCAGTAGTATGGGGGACAGGGCGAACATTCAGTACTTC
TRBJ2-3	TRBV11-2	TRBD2	.	CASRRRTSGGAADTQYF	TGTGCCAGCAGGCGAAGGACTAGCGGGGGGGCCGCAGATACGCAGTATTTT
TRBJ2-1	TRBV6-5	TRBD2	.	CATQLKRDFYNEQFF	TGTGCCACCCAACTGAAGCGGGACTTCTACAATGAGCAGTTCTTC
TRBJ2-1	TRBV5-1	.	.	CASRTTGNPYNEQFF	TGCGCCAGCAGAACTACAGGGAATCCCTACAATGAGCAGTTCTTC
TRBJ2-1	TRBV14	TRBD1	.	CASSRRDRVVNNEQFF	TGTGCCAGCAGCCGCCGAGACAGGGTAGTGAACAATGAGCAGTTCTTC
TRBJ1-5	TRBV7-2	TRBD1	once	CASSSFTGGGNQPQHF	TGTGCCAGCAGCTCATTTACAGGGGGCGGCAATCAGCCCCAGCATTTT
TRBJ1-1	TRBV3-1/TRBV3-2	.	.	CASSQDYQGFTEAFF	TGTGCCAGCAGCCAAGACTACCAGGGGTTCACTGAAGCTTTCTTT
TRBJ2-6	TRBV7-9	.	.	CASSSQGYSGANVLTF	TGTGCCAGCAGCTCCCAGGGGTACTCTGGGGCCAACGTCCTGACTTTC
TRBJ1-3	TRBV7-9	.	.	CASSLARRDSGNTIYF	TGTGCCAGCAGCTTAGCGCGGCGGGACTCTGGAAACACCATATATTTT
TRBJ1-6	TRBV7-2	TRBD1	.	CASSLVGTGGSPLHF	TGTGCCAGCAGCTTAGTGGGGACAGGGGGATCACCCCTCCACTTT
TRBJ1-3	TRBV18	TRBD1	.	CASSPTTGRDSGNTIYF	TGTGCCAGCTCACCGACCACCGGGCGGGACAGCGGAAACACCATATATTTT
TRBJ2-2	TRBV6-5	.	.	CASSSRGAYGELFF	TGTGCCAGCAGTAGCCGGGGGGCGTACGGGGAGCTGTTTTTT
TRBJ2-1	TRBV4-2	.	.	CASSQDVSTKQFF	TGTGCCAGCAGCCAAGATGTCTCTACTAAGCAGTTCTTC
TRBJ1-1	TRBV7-9	.	many	CASSPGSLNTEAFF	TGTGCCAGCAGCCCAGGGTCCTTGAACACTGAAGCTTTCTTT
TRBJ2-5	TRBV9	.	.	CASSVAIFQEGETQYF	TGTGCCAGCAGCGTAGCTATTTTCCAGGAAGGAGAGACCCAGTACTTC
TRBJ2-2	TRBV25-1	.	.	CASSETGITGELFF	TGTGCCAGCAGTGAAACAGGGATCACCGGGGAGCTGTTTTTT
TRBJ2-7	TRBV5-1	.	.	CASMPSTQGYEQYF	TGCGCCAGCATGCCCTCTACACAGGGCTACGAGCAGTACTTC
TRBJ1-5	TRBV12-3/TRBV12-4	.	.	CASTLRGNQPQHF	TGTGCCAGCACCCTACGGGGGAATCAGCCCCAGCATTTT
TRBJ2-5	TRBV19	TRBD1	.	CASSSSQGAQETQYF	TGTGCCAGTAGTTCGAGCCAGGGGGCCCAAGAGACCCAGTACTTC
TRBJ2-5	TRBV19	TRBD2	.	CASSMILAGEETQYF	TGTGCCAGTAGTATGATACTAGCGGGAGAAGAGACCCAGTACTTC
TRBJ2-3	TRBV10-3	TRBD2	.	CAISESAGEGDTQYF	TGTGCCATCAGTGAGAGTGCGGGAGAGGGAGATACGCAGTATTTT
TRBJ2-2	TRBV6-2/TRBV6-3	TRBD1	.	CASSDWTGGNTGELFF	TGTGCCAGCAGTGACTGGACAGGGGGGAACACCGGGGAGCTGTTTTTT
TRBJ2-2	TRBV28	.	.	CASSLRDWETGELFF	TGTGCCAGCAGTTTACGGGACTGGGAAACCGGGGAGCTGTTTTTT
TRBJ2-2	TRBV19	.	.	CASTLLGSTGELFF	TGTGCCAGTACGTTATTGGGGAGCACCGGGGAGCTGTTTTTT
TRBJ2-7	TRBV5-1	.	.	CASSWAVPNYEQYF	TGCGCCAGCAGCTGGGCCGTACCTAACTACGAGCAGTACTTC
TRBJ1-2	TRBV6-5	TRBD1	.	CASRARTGSGYTF	TGTGCCAGCAGAGCGAGGACAGGGAGTGGCTACACCTTC